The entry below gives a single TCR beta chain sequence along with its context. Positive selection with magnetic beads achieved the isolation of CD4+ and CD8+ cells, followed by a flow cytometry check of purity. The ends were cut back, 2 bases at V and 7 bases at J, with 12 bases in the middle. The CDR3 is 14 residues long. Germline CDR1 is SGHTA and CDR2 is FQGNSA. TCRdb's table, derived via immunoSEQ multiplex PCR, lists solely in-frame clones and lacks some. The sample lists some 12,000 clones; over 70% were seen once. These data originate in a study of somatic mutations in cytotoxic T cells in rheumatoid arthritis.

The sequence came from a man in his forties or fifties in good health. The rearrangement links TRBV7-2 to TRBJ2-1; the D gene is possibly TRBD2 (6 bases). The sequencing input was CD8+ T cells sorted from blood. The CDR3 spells CASSLFASANEQFF. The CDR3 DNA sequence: TGTGCCAGCAGCTTATTCGCTAGCGCTAATGAGCAGTTCTTC.